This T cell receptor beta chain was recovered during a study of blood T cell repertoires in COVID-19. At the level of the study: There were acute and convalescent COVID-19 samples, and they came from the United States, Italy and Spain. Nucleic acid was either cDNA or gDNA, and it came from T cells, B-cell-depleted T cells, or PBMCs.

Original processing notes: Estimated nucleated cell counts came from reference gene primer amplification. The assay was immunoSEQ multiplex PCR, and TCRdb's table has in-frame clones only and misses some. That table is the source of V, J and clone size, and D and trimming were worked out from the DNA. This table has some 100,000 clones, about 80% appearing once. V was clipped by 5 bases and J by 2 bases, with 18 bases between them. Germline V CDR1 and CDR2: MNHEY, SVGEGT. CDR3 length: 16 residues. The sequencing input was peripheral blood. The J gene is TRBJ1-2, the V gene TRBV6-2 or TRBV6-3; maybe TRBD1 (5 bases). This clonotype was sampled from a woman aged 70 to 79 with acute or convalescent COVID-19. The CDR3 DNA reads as TGTGCCAGCAGTGATCCCAAGGGGCGCCCGAACTATGGCTACACCTTC. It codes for CASSDPKGRPNYGYTF.